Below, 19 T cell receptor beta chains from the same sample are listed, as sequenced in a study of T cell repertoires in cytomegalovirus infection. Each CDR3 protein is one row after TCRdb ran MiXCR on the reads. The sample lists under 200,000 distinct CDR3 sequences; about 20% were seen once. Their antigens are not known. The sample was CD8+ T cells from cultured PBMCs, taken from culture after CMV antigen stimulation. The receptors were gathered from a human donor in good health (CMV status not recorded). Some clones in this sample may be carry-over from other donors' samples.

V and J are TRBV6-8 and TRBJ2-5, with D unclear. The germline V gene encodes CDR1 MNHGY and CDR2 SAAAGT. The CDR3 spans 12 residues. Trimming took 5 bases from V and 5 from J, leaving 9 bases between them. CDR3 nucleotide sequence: TGTGCCAGCAGTCCTTATGGGGAGACCCAGTACTTC. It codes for CASSPYGETQYF.

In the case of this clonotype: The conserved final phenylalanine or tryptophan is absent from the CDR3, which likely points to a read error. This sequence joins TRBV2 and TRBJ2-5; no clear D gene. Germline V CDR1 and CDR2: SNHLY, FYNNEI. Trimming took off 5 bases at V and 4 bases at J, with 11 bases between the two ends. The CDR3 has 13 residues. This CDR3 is CASSPRTGETQYL. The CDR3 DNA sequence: TGTGCCAGCAGTCCGAGGACCGGAGAGACCCAGTACTTA.

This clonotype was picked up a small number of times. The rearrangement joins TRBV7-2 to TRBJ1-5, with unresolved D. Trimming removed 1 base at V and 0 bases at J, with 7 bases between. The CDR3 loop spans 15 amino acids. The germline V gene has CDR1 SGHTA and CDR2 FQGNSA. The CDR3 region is CASSLVTYSNQPQHF. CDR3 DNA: TGTGCCAGCAGCTTAGTAACGTATAGCAATCAGCCCCAGCATTTT. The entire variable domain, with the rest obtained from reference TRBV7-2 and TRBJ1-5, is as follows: GAGVSQSPSNKVTEKGKDVELRCDPISGHTALYWYRQSLGQGLEFLIYFQGNSAPDKSGLPSDRFSAERTGGSVSTLTIQRTQQEDSAVYLCASSLVTYSNQPQHFGDGTRLSIL.

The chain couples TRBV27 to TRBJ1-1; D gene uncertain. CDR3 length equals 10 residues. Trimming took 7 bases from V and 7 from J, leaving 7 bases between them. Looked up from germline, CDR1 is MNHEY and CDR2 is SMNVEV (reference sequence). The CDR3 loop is CASIKGEAFF. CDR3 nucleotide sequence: TGTGCCAGCATTAAGGGTGAAGCTTTCTTT.

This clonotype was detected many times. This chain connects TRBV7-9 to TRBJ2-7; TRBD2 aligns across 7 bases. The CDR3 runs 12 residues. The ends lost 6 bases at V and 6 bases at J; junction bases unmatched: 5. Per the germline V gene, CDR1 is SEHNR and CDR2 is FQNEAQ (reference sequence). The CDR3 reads CASSYGGGEQYF. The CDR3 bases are TGTGCCAGCAGTTATGGGGGGGGCGAGCAGTACTTC.

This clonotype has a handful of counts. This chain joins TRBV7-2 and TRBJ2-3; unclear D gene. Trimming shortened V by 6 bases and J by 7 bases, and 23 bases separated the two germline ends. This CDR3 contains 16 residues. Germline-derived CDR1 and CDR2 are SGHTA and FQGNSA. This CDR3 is CASSQRPLPYPNTQYF. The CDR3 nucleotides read TGTGCCAGCAGTCAGAGGCCTTTGCCCTACCCGAATACGCAGTATTTT.

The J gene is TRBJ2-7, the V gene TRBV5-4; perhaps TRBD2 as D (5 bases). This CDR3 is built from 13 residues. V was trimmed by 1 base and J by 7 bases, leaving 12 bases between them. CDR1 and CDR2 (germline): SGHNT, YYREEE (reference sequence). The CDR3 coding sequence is TGTGCCAGCAGCTTGTCTTCACTAGGTGAGCAGTACTTC. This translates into CASSLSSLGEQYF.

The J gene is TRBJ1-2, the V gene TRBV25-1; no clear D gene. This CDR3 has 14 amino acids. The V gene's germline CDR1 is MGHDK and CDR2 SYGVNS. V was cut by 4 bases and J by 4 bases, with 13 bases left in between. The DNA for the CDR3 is TGTGCCAGCAGTGTTCGTGGATTCCGCTATGGCTACACCTTC. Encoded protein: CASSVRGFRYGYTF.

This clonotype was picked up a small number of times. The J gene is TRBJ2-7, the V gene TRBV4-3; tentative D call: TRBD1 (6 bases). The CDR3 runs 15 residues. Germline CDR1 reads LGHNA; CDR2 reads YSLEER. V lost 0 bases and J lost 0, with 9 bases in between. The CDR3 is CASSQDFRGSYEQYF. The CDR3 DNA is TGCGCCAGCAGCCAAGATTTCAGGGGCTCCTACGAGCAGTACTTC.

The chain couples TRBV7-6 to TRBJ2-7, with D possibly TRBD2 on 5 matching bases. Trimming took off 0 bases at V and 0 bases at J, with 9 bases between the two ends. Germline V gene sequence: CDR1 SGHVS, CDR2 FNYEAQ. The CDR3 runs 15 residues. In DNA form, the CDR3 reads TGTGCCAGCAGCTTAGCCGGGGTGGGCTCCTACGAGCAGTACTTC. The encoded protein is CASSLAGVGSYEQYF.

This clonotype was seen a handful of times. This chain's CDR3 is CAISESPGQGSYGYTF. The CDR3 DNA follows: TGTGCCATCAGTGAGTCACCGGGACAGGGGAGCTATGGCTACACCTTC. The chain uses TRBV10-3 and TRBJ1-2; 10 positions agree with TRBD1. J was trimmed by 4 bases and V by 0 bases; bases with no gene match: 5. The CDR3 runs 16 residues. Looked up from germline, CDR1 is ENHRY and CDR2 is SYGVKD.

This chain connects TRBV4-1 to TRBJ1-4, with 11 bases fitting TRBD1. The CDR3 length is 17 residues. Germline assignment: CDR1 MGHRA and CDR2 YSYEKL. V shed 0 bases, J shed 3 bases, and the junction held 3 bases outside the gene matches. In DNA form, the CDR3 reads TGCGCCAGCAGCCAAGAAGGACAGGGGGCATCTAATGAAAAACTGTTTTTT. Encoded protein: CASSQEGQGASNEKLFF.

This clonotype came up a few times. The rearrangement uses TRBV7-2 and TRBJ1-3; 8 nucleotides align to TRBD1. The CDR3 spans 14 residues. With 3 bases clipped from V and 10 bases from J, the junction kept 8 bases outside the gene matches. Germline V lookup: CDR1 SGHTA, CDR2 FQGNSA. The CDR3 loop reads CASSFGQGPLTIYF. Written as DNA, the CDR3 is TGTGCCAGCAGCTTCGGACAGGGCCCGCTTACCATATATTTT.

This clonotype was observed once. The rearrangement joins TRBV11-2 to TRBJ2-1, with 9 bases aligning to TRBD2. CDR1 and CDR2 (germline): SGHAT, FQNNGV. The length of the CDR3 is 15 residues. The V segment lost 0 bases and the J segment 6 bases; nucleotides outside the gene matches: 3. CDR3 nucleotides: TGTGCCAGCAGCTTAGAGGCGGGGGGGCTCAATGAGCAGTTCTTC. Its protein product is CASSLEAGGLNEQFF. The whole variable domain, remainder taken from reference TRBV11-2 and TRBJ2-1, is EAGVAQSPRYKIIEKRQSVAFWCNPISGHATLYWYQQILGQGPKLLIQFQNNGVVDDSQLPKDRFSAERLKGVDSTLKIQPAKLEDSAVYLCASSLEAGGLNEQFFGPGTRLTVL.

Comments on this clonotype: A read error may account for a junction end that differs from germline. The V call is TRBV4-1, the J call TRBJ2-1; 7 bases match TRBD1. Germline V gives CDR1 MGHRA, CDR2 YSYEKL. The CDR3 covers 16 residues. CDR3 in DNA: TGCGCCAGCAGCCGCCCCCGGGACAGCTCCTACAATGAGCGGTTCTTC. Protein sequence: CASSRPRDSSYNERFF.

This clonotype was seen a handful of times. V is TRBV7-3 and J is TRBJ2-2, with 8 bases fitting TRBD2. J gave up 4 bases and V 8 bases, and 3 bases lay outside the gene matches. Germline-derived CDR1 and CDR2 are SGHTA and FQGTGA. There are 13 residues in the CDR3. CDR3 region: CASRGGGTGELFF. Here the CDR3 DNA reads TGTGCCAGCCGGGGGGGCGGCACCGGGGAGCTGTTTTTT.

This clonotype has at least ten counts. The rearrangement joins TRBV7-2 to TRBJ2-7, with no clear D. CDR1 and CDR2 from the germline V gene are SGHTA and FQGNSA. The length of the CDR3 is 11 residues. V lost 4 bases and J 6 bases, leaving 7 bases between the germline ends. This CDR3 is CASSSLGEQYF. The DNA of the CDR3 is TGTGCCAGCAGCTCCCTGGGCGAGCAGTACTTC.

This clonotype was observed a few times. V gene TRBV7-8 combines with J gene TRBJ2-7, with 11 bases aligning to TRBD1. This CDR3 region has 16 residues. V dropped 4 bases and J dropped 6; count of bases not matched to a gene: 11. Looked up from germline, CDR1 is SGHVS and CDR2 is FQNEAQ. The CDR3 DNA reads TGTGCCAGCAGCTCCCCGGACAGGGGGCTTGTGGGCGAGCAGTACTTC. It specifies CASSSPDRGLVGEQYF.

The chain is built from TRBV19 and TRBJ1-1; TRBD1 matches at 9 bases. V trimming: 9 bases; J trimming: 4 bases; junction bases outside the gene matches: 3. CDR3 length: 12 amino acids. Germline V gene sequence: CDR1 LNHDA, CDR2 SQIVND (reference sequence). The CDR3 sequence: CARRTGVTEAFF. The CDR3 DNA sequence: TGTGCCAGAAGGACAGGGGTCACTGAAGCTTTCTTT.